Below, 7 T cell receptor beta chains from the same sample are listed, as sequenced in a study of T cell responses to AZD1222 COVID-19 vaccine. Assay: immunoSEQ multiplex PCR; the TCRdb copy retains only in-frame clones and omits some. The data show roughly 100,000 clones, about nine tenths seen once. Specimen: peripheral blood, collected on day 0 of AZD1222 vaccination. The receptors originated from an adult in good health.

V is TRBV3-1 (or the pseudogene TRBV3-2) and J is TRBJ2-1; no firm D call. CDR3 size: 13 residues. Germline CDR1 and CDR2: LGHDT and YNNKEL (reference sequence). Trimming took 4 bases from V and 7 from J, leaving 11 bases between them. The CDR3: CASSPTNRNEQFF. The CDR3 nucleotides are TGTGCCAGCAGCCCGACAAACCGGAATGAGCAGTTCTTC.

The chain combines TRBV7-9 with TRBJ2-7; D is possibly TRBD2 (5 bases). The CDR3 consists of 14 residues. Germline values: CDR1 SEHNR, CDR2 FQNEAQ (reference sequence). V was clipped by 5 bases and J by 2 bases, with 13 bases between them. The CDR3 DNA is TGTGCCAGCAGCCCGCCCGGGAACACCTACGAGCAGTACTTC. Amino acids: CASSPPGNTYEQYF.

The V and J genes are TRBV5-1 and TRBJ2-1; TRBD2 matches 7 bases. Germline V gene data show CDR1 as SGHRS and CDR2 as YFSETQ. This CDR3 spans 16 amino acids. V lost 4 bases and J lost 1; bases outside the gene matches: 8. CDR3 amino acids: CASSGEGQGSYNEQFF. The CDR3 coding sequence is TGCGCCAGCAGCGGGGAGGGGCAAGGGTCCTACAATGAGCAGTTCTTC.

This chain links TRBV7-9 with TRBJ1-1; D possibly corresponds to TRBD1 (6 bases). CDR1 and CDR2 (germline): SEHNR, FQNEAQ (reference sequence). Trimming shortened V by 5 bases and J by 6 bases, and 13 bases separated the two germline ends. CDR3 size: 13 residues. The CDR3 sequence is CASSRSGGAEAFF. CDR3 nucleotide sequence: TGTGCCAGCAGCCGCTCCGGGGGCGCTGAAGCTTTCTTT.

The chain links TRBV27 to TRBJ2-1; the D is unclear. Germline-derived CDR1 and CDR2 are MNHEY and SMNVEV (reference sequence). The germline V and J ends were trimmed by 3 bases and 8 bases, with 11 bases remaining between them. The length of the CDR3 is 13 residues. In nucleotides, the CDR3 is TGTGCCAGCAGTTTCAGGATCCTGGATGAGCAGTTCTTC. Translated: CASSFRILDEQFF.

The chain joins TRBV12-3 or TRBV12-4 to TRBJ1-3; 7 bases are shared with TRBD1. The CDR3 totals 13 residues. With 5 bases clipped from V and 5 bases from J, the junction kept 3 bases outside the gene matches. Here the CDR3 reads CASSTGQRNTIYF. The CDR3 bases are TGTGCCAGCAGTACGGGACAGAGAAACACCATATATTTT.

This clone appeared a few times. The J gene is TRBJ2-7, the V gene TRBV6-5; 11 bases are shared with TRBD1. Germline-derived CDR1 and CDR2 are MNHEY and SVGAGI. The CDR3 extends over 16 amino acids. J was trimmed by 3 bases and V by 3 bases; bases with no gene match: 7. The CDR3 DNA follows: TGTGCCAGCAGTTATGGCCCCGGGACAGGGGGCTACGAGCAGTACTTC. It codes for CASSYGPGTGGYEQYF.